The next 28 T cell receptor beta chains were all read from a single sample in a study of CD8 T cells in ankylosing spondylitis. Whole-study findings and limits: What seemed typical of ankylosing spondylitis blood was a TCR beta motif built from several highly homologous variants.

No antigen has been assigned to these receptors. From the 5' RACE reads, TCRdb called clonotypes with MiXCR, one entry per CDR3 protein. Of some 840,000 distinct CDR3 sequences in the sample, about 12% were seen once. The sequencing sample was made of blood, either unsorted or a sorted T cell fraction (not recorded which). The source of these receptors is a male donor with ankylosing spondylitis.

CDR3 coding DNA: TGTGCCAGCAGTTTACTCGACGGTACGGACACCGGGGAGCTGTTTTTT. Its protein is CASSLLDGTDTGELFF. The chain couples TRBV28 to TRBJ2-2; no firm D call. The length of the CDR3 is 16 residues. Per the germline V gene, CDR1 is MDHEN and CDR2 is SYDVKM. V lost 2 bases, J lost 3 bases, and 13 bases lay in between.

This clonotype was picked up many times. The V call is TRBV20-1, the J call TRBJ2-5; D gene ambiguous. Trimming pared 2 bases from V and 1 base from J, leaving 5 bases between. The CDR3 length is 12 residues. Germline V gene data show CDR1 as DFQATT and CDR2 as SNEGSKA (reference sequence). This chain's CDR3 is CSARPSQETQYF. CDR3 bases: TGCAGTGCTAGACCGAGCCAAGAGACCCAGTACTTC.

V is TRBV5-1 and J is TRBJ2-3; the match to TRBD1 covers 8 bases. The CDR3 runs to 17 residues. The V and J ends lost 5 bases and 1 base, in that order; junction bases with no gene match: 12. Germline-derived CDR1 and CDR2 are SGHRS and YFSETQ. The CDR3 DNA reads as TGCGCCAGCAGTTCCTCCCCGACAGGGGTAGGCACAGATACGCAGTATTTT. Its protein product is CASSSSPTGVGTDTQYF.

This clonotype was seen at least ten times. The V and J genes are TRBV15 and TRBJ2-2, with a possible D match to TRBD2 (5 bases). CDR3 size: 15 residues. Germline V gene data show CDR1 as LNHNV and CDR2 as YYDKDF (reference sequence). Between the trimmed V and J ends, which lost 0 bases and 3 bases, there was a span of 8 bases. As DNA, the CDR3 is TGTGCCACCAGCAGAGAAGGGCGGGACACCGGGGAGCTGTTTTTT. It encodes CATSREGRDTGELFF.

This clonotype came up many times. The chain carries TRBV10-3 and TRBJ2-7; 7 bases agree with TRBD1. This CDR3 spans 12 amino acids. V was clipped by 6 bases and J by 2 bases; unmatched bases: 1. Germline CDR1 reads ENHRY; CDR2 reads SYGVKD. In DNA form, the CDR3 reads TGTGCCATCAGGGGGACAGCCTACGAGCAGTACTTC. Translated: CAIRGTAYEQYF.

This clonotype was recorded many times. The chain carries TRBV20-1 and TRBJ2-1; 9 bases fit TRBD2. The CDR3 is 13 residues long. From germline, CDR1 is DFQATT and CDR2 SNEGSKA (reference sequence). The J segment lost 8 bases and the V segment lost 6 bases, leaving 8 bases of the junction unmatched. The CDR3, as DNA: TGCAGTGCCGGGACTAGCTCGGGCCATGAGCAGTTCTTC. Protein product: CSAGTSSGHEQFF.

CDR3 loop: CASSDTGTVLLEQYF. DNA of the CDR3: TGTGCCAGCAGCGATACCGGGACAGTTCTTCTAGAGCAGTACTTC. The chain recombines TRBV7-2 with TRBJ2-7; 7 bases agree with TRBD1. The CDR3 loop spans 15 amino acids. Germline CDR1 and CDR2: SGHTA and FQGNSA. Trimming took 5 bases from V and 7 from J; bases not matched to a gene: 14. Full variable domain (missing parts from reference TRBV7-2 and TRBJ2-7): GAGVSQSPSNKVTEKGKDVELRCDPISGHTALYWYRQSLGQGLEFLIYFQGNSAPDKSGLPSDRFSAERTGGSVSTLTIQRTQQEDSAVYLCASSDTGTVLLEQYFGPGTRLTVT.

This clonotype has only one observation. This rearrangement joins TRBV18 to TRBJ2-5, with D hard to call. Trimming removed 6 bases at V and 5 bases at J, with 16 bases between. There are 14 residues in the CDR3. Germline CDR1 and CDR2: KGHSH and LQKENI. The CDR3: CASSPGTWAETQYF. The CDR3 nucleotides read TGTGCCAGCTCCCCAGGAACCTGGGCGGAGACCCAGTACTTC.

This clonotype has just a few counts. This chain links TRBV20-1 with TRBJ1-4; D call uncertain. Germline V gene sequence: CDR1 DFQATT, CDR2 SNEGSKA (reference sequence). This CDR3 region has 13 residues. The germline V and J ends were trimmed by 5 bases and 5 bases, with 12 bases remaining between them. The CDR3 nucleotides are TGCAGTGCTGAAAAGGGTAGCAATGAAAAACTGTTTTTT. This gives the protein CSAEKGSNEKLFF.

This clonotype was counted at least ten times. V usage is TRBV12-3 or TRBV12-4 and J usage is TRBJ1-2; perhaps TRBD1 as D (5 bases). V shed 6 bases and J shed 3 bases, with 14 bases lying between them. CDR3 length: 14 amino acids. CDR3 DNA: TGTGCCAGCAGCGACAGACTCTCCCACTATGGCTACACCTTC. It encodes CASSDRLSHYGYTF.

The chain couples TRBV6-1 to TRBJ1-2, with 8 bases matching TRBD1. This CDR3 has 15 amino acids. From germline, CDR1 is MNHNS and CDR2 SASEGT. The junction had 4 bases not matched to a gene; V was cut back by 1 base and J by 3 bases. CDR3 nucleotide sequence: TGTGCCAGCAGTGAAGGGACAGGGATGTACTATGGCTACACCTTC. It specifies CASSEGTGMYYGYTF.

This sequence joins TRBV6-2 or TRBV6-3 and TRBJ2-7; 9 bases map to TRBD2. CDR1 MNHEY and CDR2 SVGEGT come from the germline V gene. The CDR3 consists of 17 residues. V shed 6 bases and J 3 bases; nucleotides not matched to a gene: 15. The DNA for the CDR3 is TGTGCCAGCAGGACAACAGGACTAGCGCGGGCTTACTACGAGCAGTACTTC. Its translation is CASRTTGLARAYYEQYF.

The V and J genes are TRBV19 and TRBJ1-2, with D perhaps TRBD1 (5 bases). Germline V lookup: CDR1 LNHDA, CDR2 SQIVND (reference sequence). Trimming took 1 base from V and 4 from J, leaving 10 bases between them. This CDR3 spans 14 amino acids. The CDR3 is CASSIGTGGYGYTF. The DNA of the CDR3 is TGTGCCAGTAGTATAGGGACGGGGGGCTATGGCTACACCTTC.

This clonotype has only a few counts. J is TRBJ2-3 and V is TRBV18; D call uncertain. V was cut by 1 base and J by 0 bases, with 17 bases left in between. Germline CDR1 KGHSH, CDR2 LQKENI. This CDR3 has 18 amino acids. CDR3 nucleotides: TGTGCCAGCTCACCACTGCGGAGAGGCGGTACTAGCACAGATACGCAGTATTTT. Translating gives CASSPLRRGGTSTDTQYF.

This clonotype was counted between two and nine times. For the CDR3, the DNA is TGCAGTGCCAGCGGGGGGGCCTCCTACAATGAGCAGTTCTTC. Amino acids: CSASGGASYNEQFF. The chain recombines TRBV20-1 with TRBJ2-1; 10 bases line up with TRBD2. The germline V gene encodes CDR1 DFQATT and CDR2 SNEGSKA (reference sequence). The CDR3 length is 14 residues. The ends lost 6 bases at V and 0 bases at J; junction bases unmatched: 2.

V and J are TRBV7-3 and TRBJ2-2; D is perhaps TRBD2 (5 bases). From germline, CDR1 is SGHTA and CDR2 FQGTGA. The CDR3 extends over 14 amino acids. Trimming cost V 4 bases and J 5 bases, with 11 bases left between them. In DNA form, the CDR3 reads TGTGCCAGCAGCTCGTTCGGGATTACCGGGGAGCTGTTTTTT. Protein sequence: CASSSFGITGELFF.

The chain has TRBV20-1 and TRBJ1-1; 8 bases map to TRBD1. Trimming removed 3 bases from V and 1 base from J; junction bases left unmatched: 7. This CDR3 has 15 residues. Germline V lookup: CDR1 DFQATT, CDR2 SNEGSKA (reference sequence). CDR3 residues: CSASAIDRGNTEAFF. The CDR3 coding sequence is TGCAGTGCTAGTGCTATCGACAGGGGGAACACTGAAGCTTTCTTT.

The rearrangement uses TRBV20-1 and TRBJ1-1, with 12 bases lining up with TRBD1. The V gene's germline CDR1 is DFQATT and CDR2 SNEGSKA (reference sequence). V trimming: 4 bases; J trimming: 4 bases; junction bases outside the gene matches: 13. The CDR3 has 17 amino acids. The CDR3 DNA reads TGCAGTGCTAATCCCTCGGGACAGGGGGCCTTCGGCACTGAAGCTTTCTTT. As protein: CSANPSGQGAFGTEAFF.

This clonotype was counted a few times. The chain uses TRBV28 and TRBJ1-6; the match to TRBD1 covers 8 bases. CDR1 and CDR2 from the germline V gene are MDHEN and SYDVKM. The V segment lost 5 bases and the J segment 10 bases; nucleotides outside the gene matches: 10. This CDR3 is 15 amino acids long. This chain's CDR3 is CASSDLDRGGSPLHF. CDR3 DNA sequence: TGTGCCAGCAGTGACCTCGACAGGGGAGGATCACCCCTCCACTTT.

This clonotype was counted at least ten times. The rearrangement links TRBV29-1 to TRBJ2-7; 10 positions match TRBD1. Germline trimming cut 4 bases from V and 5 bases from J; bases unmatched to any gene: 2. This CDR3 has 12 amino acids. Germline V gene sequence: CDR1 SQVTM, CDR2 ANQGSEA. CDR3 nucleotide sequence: TGCAGCGTTGGGGACAGGGGAAACGAGCAGTACTTC. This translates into CSVGDRGNEQYF.

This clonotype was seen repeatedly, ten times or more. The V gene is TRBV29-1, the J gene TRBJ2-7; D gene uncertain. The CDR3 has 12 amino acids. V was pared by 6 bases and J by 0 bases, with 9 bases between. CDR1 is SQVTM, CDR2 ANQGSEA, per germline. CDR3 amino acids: CSVPTDSYEQYF. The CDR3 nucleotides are TGCAGCGTCCCGACGGACTCCTACGAGCAGTACTTC.

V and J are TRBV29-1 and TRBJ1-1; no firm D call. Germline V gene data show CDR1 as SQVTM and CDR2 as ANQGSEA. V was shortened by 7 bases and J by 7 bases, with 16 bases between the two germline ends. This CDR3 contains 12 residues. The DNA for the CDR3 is TGCAGCGCCCTATGGGCCAAAGATGAAGCTTTCTTT. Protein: CSALWAKDEAFF.

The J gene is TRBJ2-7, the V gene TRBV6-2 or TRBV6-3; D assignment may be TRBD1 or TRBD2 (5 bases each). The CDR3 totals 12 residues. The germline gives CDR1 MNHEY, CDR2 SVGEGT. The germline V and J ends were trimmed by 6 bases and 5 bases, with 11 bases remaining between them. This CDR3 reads CASSSGGHEQYF. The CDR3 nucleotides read TGTGCCAGCAGCTCTGGGGGTCACGAGCAGTACTTC.

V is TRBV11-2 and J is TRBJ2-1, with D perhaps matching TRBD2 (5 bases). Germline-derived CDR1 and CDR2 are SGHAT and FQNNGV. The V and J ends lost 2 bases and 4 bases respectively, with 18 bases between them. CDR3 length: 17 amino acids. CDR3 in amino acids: CASSLIKRSGGYNEQFF. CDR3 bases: TGTGCCAGCAGCTTAATCAAGCGATCTGGCGGGTACAATGAGCAGTTCTTC.

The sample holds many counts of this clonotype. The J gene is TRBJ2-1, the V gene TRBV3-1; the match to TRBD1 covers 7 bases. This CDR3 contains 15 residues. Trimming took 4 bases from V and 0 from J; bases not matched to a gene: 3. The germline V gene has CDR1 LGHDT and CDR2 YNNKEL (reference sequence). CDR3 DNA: TGTGCCAGCAGCCTCGGGACAGCCTCCTACAATGAGCAGTTCTTC. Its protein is CASSLGTASYNEQFF.

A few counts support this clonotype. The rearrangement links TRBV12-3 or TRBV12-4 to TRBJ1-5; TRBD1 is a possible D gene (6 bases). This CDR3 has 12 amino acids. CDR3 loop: CATQQGYQPQHF. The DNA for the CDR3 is TGTGCTACGCAACAGGGCTATCAGCCCCAGCATTTT.

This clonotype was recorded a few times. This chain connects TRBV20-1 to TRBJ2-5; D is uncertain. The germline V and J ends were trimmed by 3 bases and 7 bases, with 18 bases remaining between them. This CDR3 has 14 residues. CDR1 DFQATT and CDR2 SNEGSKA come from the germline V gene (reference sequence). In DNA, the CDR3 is TGCAGTGCTAGTCCTATTCTAGATGGAGCGACCCAGTACTTC. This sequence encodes CSASPILDGATQYF.

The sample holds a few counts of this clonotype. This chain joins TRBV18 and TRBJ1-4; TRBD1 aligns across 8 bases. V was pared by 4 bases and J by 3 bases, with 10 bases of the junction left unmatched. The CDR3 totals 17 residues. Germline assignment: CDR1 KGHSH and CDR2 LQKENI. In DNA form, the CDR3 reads TGTGCCAGCTCACGCGACAGGGGCCACCCAGCTAATGAAAAACTGTTTTTT. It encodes CASSRDRGHPANEKLFF.